This entry features one TCR beta chain sequence. This clone has only a few counts. Its antigen is not yet known. There are no base qualities to consult, and no much larger clone falls within one base. The immunoSEQ Assay, a bias-controlled multiplex PCR, was used to amplify TCRbeta CDR3 regions from genomic DNA. For the original study's pipeline: The number of nucleated cells in each sample was estimated by amplification of reference gene primers within the assay. Sequence reads were collapsed and filtered to measure the absolute abundance of every unique TCRbeta CDR3 rearrangement. For each sample, productive Simpson clonality was calculated by taking the square root of Simpson's diversity index across productive rearrangements. The table comes from immuneACCESS by way of TCRdb, which keeps in-frame sequences with V and J called. Part of the clones is missing from these tables; in studies checked, under half for an unresolved V gene and the rest for unknown reasons. Clone size and V and J calls were adopted from that table, with D and trimming inferred from the DNA. Counted in this sample were 150,000 to 200,000 clones; approximately 90% of them appeared once. Jointly, the top ten make up 20% to 25% of the sample.

The source of the sample is a study of blood T cell repertoires in COVID-19 (dated by TCRdb to 2018 to 2020). For the wider study: ImmuneRACE Cohort 3 recovered participants were defined by two consecutive negative NP/OP PCR tests, healthcare professional clearance, or symptom resolution. Collaborator samples came from the United States, Italy and Spain and covered acute and convalescent phases of COVID-19. The material from the prospective study consisted of cDNA or gDNA derived from T cells, B-cell-depleted T cells, or PBMCs. The dataset comprised deeply sampled blood TCRbeta repertoires from subjects exposed to, actively infected with, or recovered from COVID-19. The repertoires were released in a freely available public database meant as a resource for research on the immune response to SARS-CoV-2. The samples were drawn from the first 160 participants of the ongoing ImmuneRACE study and from under 1,500 subjects provided by 6 global collaborators. Sample metadata almost always included a de-identified subject ID, COVID-19 status, age in years and sex. Where available, HLA class I and class II types were taken from metadata supplied by the sample provider and were not determined by assay-based typing.

General findings and caveats noted by the study authors: How much clinical and demographic metadata was included differed by source and by participant, and the metadata was provided uncurated.

Participants in the prospective study were aged about 18 to 90 years, lived in 20 to 25 United States geographic areas, and enrolled through a virtual design. Cohort assignment in the prospective study relied on participant-reported clinical history from a screening survey and a study questionnaire. In the prospective study, whole blood, serum and a nasopharyngeal or oropharyngeal swab were collected from each participant by mobile phlebotomists. Additional blood draws and questionnaires over a 2-month period could optionally be provided by prospective study participants. Before DNA extraction, prospective study blood samples were shipped either frozen or at room temperature. Its CDR3 holds 17 amino acids, cysteine through phenylalanine. The retained sequence is limited to the CDR3, 51 bases, with the frame set at the first base. Trimming removed 4 bases from V and 4 bases from J; the gene matches leave 13 bases unexplained. The germline V gene sets CDR1 to SGDLS and CDR2 to YYNGEE.

Sequenced sample: PBMCs or T cells enriched from blood (not recorded which). The chain links TRBV9 with TRBJ2-2; 7 central nucleotides agree with TRBD1. This TCR was sampled from a woman in her thirties or forties in a cohort exposed to, infected with or recovered from COVID-19 (not recorded which). For the CDR3, the sequence is CASSPPGKGASTGELFF. The DNA sequence is given as TGTGCCAGCAGCCCCCCTGGAAAGGGGGCTAGCACCGGGGAGCTGTTTTTT.